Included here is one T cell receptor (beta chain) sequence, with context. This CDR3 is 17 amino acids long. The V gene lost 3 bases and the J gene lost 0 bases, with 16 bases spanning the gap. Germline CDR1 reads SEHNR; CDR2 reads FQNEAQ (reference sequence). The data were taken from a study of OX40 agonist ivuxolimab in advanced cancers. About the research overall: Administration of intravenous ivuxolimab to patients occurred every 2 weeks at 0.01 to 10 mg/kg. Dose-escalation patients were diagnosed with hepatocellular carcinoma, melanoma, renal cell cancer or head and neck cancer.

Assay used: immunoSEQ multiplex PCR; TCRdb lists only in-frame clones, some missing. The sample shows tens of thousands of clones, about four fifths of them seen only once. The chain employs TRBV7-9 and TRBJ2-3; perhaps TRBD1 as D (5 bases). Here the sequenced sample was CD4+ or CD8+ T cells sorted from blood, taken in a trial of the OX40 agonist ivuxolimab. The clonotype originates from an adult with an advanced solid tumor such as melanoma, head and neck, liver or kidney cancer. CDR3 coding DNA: TGTGCCAGCAGCTTCCCCCAGGGAAAAACTAGCACAGATACGCAGTATTTT. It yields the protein CASSFPQGKTSTDTQYF.